This TCR beta chain derives from a study of blood T cell repertoires in COVID-19. Looking at the study overall: Sites across the United States, Italy and Spain contributed samples from acute and convalescent COVID-19.

There are 15 residues in the CDR3. From germline, CDR1 is SGHTA and CDR2 FQGNSA. V lost 5 bases to trimming and J lost 5 bases; unmatched junction nucleotides: 11. In the original analysis: Reference gene primers were amplified, and this amplification served to estimate nucleated cell counts. Data came from immunoSEQ multiplex PCR; TCRdb stores just in-frame clones and leaves some out. The V and J calls and clone size come from that table; D and trimming were worked out from the DNA. The sample includes a few hundred thousand clones, 80% to 85% of them seen just once. This chain links TRBV7-2 with TRBJ2-5, with TRBD1 matching 7 bases. Material for sequencing was peripheral blood. The clonotype was recovered from a woman of 80 years or more with active or convalescent COVID-19. CDR3 coding DNA: TGTGCCAGCAGCCTTGCCACAGGGGCAGATGAGACCCAGTACTTC. Protein sequence: CASSLATGADETQYF.